The T cell receptor (beta chain) under discussion was sequenced for a study of blood T cell repertoires in COVID-19. Turning to the study itself: Some COVID-19 samples were acute and others convalescent; all came from the United States, Italy and Spain. Sources were T cells, B-cell-depleted T cells, or PBMCs; the material itself was cDNA or gDNA.

This CDR3 has 15 residues. V lost 1 base and J 1 base, leaving 10 bases between the germline ends. CDR1 and CDR2 (germline): MGHRA, YSYEKL. In the authors' workflow: Estimation of nucleated cell counts relied on the amplification of reference gene primers. Method: immunoSEQ multiplex PCR; TCRdb's copy keeps in-frame clones and lacks some. D and trimming come from the DNA, and the V and J calls and clone size come from that table. The table lists approximately 190,000 clones, 80% of them singletons, with 5.5% to 8.5% in the top ten. The specimen sequenced was peripheral blood. This clonotype was sampled from a man in his fifties or sixties with acute or convalescent COVID-19. The chain carries TRBV4-1 and TRBJ1-1; D may be TRBD1 (6 bases). The CDR3 is CASSQGGQPNTEAFF. In nucleotides, the CDR3 is TGCGCCAGCAGCCAAGGAGGACAGCCGAACACTGAAGCTTTCTTT.